The next 23 T cell receptor beta chains were all read from a single sample in a study of shared clonotypes between healthy human individuals. Some clones are missing from TCRdb's copy, which holds only in-frame ones; the method was immunoSEQ multiplex PCR. In the table there are roughly 2 million clones, 85% to 95% of which are singletons. The sample taken for sequencing was naive CD4+ T cells sorted from blood. The subset here: CD45RA+ positively selected. These receptors all come from a man in his late teens or twenties in good health.

The chain combines TRBV6-6 with TRBJ2-3; weak D call: TRBD2 (6 bases). From germline, CDR1 is MNHNY and CDR2 SVGAGI (reference sequence). The V end lost 6 bases, the J end lost 0 bases, and 10 bases lay between the germline ends. The CDR3 sequence is 14 residues long. Here the CDR3 reads CASSRDSSTDTQYF. The CDR3 DNA is TGTGCCAGCAGCCGGGACTCTAGCACAGATACGCAGTATTTT.

To note about this clone: The sample carries other DNA sequences with the same CDR3. The rearrangement uses TRBV9 and TRBJ2-2; D not resolved. CDR3 length: 14 amino acids. Between the trimmed V and J ends, which lost 1 base and 1 base, there was a span of 5 bases. Germline CDR1 is SGDLS and CDR2 is YYNGEE. In DNA form, the CDR3 reads TGTGCCAGCAGCGTATCAGGGAACACCGGGGAGCTGTTTTTT. Translation gives CASSVSGNTGELFF.

Note on this clone: The same CDR3 also results from other DNA sequences found in this sample. The chain carries TRBV10-3 and TRBJ2-7; the D is unclear. The V gene's germline CDR1 is ENHRY and CDR2 SYGVKD. Deletions cut 2 bases from V and 4 bases from J, with 3 bases between. The CDR3 is made up of 11 amino acids. In nucleotides, the CDR3 is TGTGCCATCAGTGAGCGGTACGAGCAGTACTTC. Its protein product is CAISERYEQYF.

V is TRBV2 and J is TRBJ1-2; no clear D gene. Per germline, CDR1 SNHLY and CDR2 FYNNEI. The CDR3 extends over 12 amino acids. V was pared by 2 bases and J by 7 bases, with 8 bases between. The CDR3 DNA reads as TGTGCCAGCAGTGAATTTCGGGCTGGCTACACCTTC. The encoded protein is CASSEFRAGYTF.

On this clone: Other DNA sequences in this sample translate to the same CDR3. V usage is TRBV6-6 and J usage is TRBJ1-1; perhaps TRBD1 as D (6 bases). The V end was cut by 0 bases, the J end by 1 base, with 6 bases between. CDR3 length: 14 amino acids. From germline, CDR1 is MNHNY and CDR2 SVGAGI (reference sequence). The CDR3 coding sequence is TGTGCCAGCAGTTACTCACAGGGGAACACTGAAGCTTTCTTT. It specifies CASSYSQGNTEAFF.

CDR3 region: CASSNRDDVYNEQFF. The CDR3 DNA reads TGTGCCAGCAGTAACAGGGACGACGTTTACAATGAGCAGTTCTTC. The chain uses TRBV6-1 and TRBJ2-1, with D maybe TRBD1 (6 bases). CDR1 and CDR2 (germline): MNHNS, SASEGT. The CDR3 is 15 amino acids. Deletions cut 5 bases from V and 4 bases from J, with 15 bases between.

The J gene is TRBJ2-1, the V gene TRBV13; D unresolved. The germline gives CDR1 PRHDT, CDR2 FYEKMQ (reference sequence). The CDR3 consists of 14 residues. Trimming stripped 0 bases from V and 6 bases from J, with 9 bases between. CDR3 sequence (DNA): TGTGCCAGCAGCTTAGGCCCCGGGCCCAATGAGCAGTTCTTC. Its translation: CASSLGPGPNEQFF.

The chain recombines TRBV28 with TRBJ1-5; D not resolved. The CDR3 has 13 residues. V lost 6 bases, J lost 3 bases, and 9 bases lay in between. CDR1 MDHEN and CDR2 SYDVKM come from the germline V gene. The CDR3, as DNA: TGTGCCAGCAGCCCTCCCCCCAATCAGCCCCAGCATTTT. It specifies CASSPPPNQPQHF.

V usage is TRBV29-1 and J usage is TRBJ1-2; 10 bases are a match to TRBD1. Germline CDR1 reads SQVTM; CDR2 reads ANQGSEA. Trimming removed 6 bases from V and 10 bases from J; junction bases left unmatched: 8. The CDR3 spans 12 residues. This CDR3 is CSVLGTGDPYTF. The CDR3 DNA reads TGCAGCGTACTAGGGACAGGGGATCCCTACACCTTC.

The chain links TRBV6-5 to TRBJ2-7; possibly TRBD2 for D (6 bases). V was pared by 0 bases and J by 11 bases, with 23 bases between. From germline, CDR1 is MNHEY and CDR2 SVGAGI. The CDR3 length is 16 residues. The CDR3: CASSYSLAGPLSVEYF. The CDR3 nucleotides are TGTGCCAGCAGTTACTCACTGGCGGGACCCCTCAGTGTGGAGTACTTC.

The V call is TRBV11-2, the J call TRBJ1-6, with D perhaps matching TRBD1 (6 bases). CDR1 and CDR2 (germline): SGHAT, FQNNGV. The CDR3 is 19 amino acids. Between the trimmed V and J ends, which lost 1 base and 6 bases, there was a span of 22 bases. In nucleotides, the CDR3 is TGTGCCAGCAGCTTAGGGGCCCCAAGGGCGGGGGGCTTTAATTCACCCCTCCACTTT. Amino acids: CASSLGAPRAGGFNSPLHF.

This clone showed up just once. V usage is TRBV4-3 and J usage is TRBJ1-5; D is unresolved. This CDR3 has 12 amino acids. CDR1 LGHNA and CDR2 YSLEER come from the germline V gene. The V end lost 0 bases, the J end lost 6 bases, and 3 bases lay between the germline ends. The CDR3 here is CASSQDCQPQHF. CDR3 sequence (DNA): TGCGCCAGCAGCCAAGATTGTCAGCCCCAGCATTTT.

On this clone: It may be a read error: a sequence one base away is much more abundant. The sample holds other DNA sequences that translate to the same CDR3. The chain combines TRBV7-9 with TRBJ2-7; possible D gene TRBD1, 5 bases. CDR3 length equals 17 residues. Germline V CDR1 and CDR2: SEHNR, FQNEAQ (reference sequence). The CDR3: CASSLGLRRQSSYEQYF. The CDR3 nucleotides read TGTGCCAGCAGCTTAGGTTTACGGCGACAGAGCTCCTACGAGCAGTATTTC.

The chain has TRBV29-1 and TRBJ2-5; D unclear. Germline V gene lookup returns CDR1 SQVTM and CDR2 ANQGSEA. Trimming shortened V by 7 bases and J by 1 base, and 13 bases separated the two germline ends. The CDR3 sequence is 13 residues long. CDR3 sequence: CSATGPGQETQYF. The CDR3 coding sequence is TGCAGCGCGACCGGGCCCGGCCAAGAGACCCAGTACTTC. The variable domain in full, with the rest retrieved from reference TRBV29-1 and TRBJ2-5, is SAVISQKPSRDICQRGTSLTIQCQVDSQVTMMFWYRQQPGQSLTLIATANQGSEATYESGFVIDKFPISRPNLTFSTLTVSNMSPEDSSIYLCSATGPGQETQYFGPGTRLLVL.

V usage is TRBV6-5 and J usage is TRBJ2-7; the match to TRBD2 covers 8 bases. The CDR3 extends over 15 amino acids. V gave up 9 bases and J gave up 4 bases; unmatched junction bases: 14. The germline V gene has CDR1 MNHEY and CDR2 SVGAGI. CDR3 nucleotides: TGTGCCAGTTCCCCCGGGGGAGCGGGAGCTTACGAGCAGTACTTC. Encoded protein: CASSPGGAGAYEQYF.

A word on this clone: Other DNA sequences from this sample encode an identical CDR3 as well. V is TRBV28 and J is TRBJ2-7, with 15 bases lining up with TRBD2. V was clipped by 2 bases and J by 4 bases; unmatched bases: 3. CDR3 length equals 16 residues. CDR1 MDHEN and CDR2 SYDVKM come from the germline V gene. CDR3 in DNA: TGTGCCAGCAGTTTAGGACTAGCGGGGGGGTCTTACGAGCAGTACTTC. Its translation is CASSLGLAGGSYEQYF.

This chain joins TRBV10-3 and TRBJ2-7, with a possible D match to TRBD2 (6 bases). Trimming cost V 3 bases and J 9 bases, with 12 bases left between them. The germline V gene has CDR1 ENHRY and CDR2 SYGVKD. The CDR3 is made up of 12 amino acids. The CDR3 loop reads CAISDWRDGQYF. Here the CDR3 DNA reads TGTGCCATCAGTGATTGGCGGGATGGGCAGTACTTC.

This clone was seen a single time. J is TRBJ2-5 and V is TRBV27; possibly TRBD2 for D (6 bases). The germline V and J ends were trimmed by 7 bases and 3 bases, with 12 bases remaining between them. Germline V gene data show CDR1 as MNHEY and CDR2 as SMNVEV (reference sequence). The CDR3 loop spans 13 amino acids. The CDR3 DNA reads as TGTGCCAGCAAAGGCGGGGTGGAAGAGACCCAGTACTTC. It encodes CASKGGVEETQYF.

Worth noting for this clone: This CDR3 is also generated by other DNA sequences in the sample. This sequence joins TRBV5-4 and TRBJ2-3, with a possible D match to TRBD2 (7 bases). Trimming removed 1 base from V and 0 bases from J, with 12 bases in between. This CDR3 spans 16 amino acids. Germline CDR1 and CDR2: SGHNT and YYREEE (reference sequence). CDR3 sequence reads: CASSLTRGASTDTQYF. CDR3 DNA sequence: TGTGCCAGCAGCTTGACCCGGGGGGCTAGCACAGATACGCAGTATTTT.

This chain links TRBV30 with TRBJ1-2, with 7 bases identical to TRBD1. Germline V gene lookup returns CDR1 GTSNPN and CDR2 SVGIG (reference sequence). V was pared by 6 bases and J by 5 bases, with 9 bases of the junction left unmatched. The CDR3 consists of 13 residues. The CDR3 DNA reads as TGTGCCTGTAAAATGACAGGGAGGTATGGCTACACCTTC. It is translated as CACKMTGRYGYTF. The variable domain in full, completed from reference TRBV30 and TRBJ1-2, reads SQTIHQWPATLVQPVGSPLSLECTVEGTSNPNLYWYRQAAGRGLQLLFYSVGIGQISSEVPQNLSASRPQDRQFILSSKKLLLSDSGFYLCACKMTGRYGYTFGSGTRLTVV.

This sequence joins TRBV6-5 and TRBJ1-1; TRBD1 is a possible D gene (5 bases). The CDR3 covers 14 residues. Germline V CDR1 and CDR2: MNHEY, SVGAGI. Trimming left V 0 bases short and J 6 bases short, with 11 bases between. CDR3 loop: CASSYSQGKAEAFF. CDR3 nucleotide sequence: TGTGCCAGCAGTTACTCGCAGGGAAAGGCTGAAGCTTTCTTT.

The V gene is TRBV6-1, the J gene TRBJ2-7; D not resolved. Looked up from germline, CDR1 is MNHNS and CDR2 is SASEGT. V was pared by 2 bases and J by 6 bases, with 11 bases between. This CDR3 contains 13 residues. The CDR3, as DNA: TGTGCCAGCAGTGAAACTGGCGCTGGCGAGCAGTACTTC. This sequence encodes CASSETGAGEQYF.

This clone is a singleton in its sample. The chain employs TRBV30 and TRBJ2-1, with a possible D match to TRBD1 (6 bases). This CDR3 region has 13 residues. With 3 bases removed from V and 6 bases from J, the gap between germline ends came to 12 bases. The germline CDR1 and CDR2 sequences are GTSNPN and SVGIG (reference sequence). This CDR3 reads CAWSAGTINEQFF. The CDR3, as DNA: TGTGCCTGGAGCGCCGGGACAATCAATGAGCAGTTCTTC.